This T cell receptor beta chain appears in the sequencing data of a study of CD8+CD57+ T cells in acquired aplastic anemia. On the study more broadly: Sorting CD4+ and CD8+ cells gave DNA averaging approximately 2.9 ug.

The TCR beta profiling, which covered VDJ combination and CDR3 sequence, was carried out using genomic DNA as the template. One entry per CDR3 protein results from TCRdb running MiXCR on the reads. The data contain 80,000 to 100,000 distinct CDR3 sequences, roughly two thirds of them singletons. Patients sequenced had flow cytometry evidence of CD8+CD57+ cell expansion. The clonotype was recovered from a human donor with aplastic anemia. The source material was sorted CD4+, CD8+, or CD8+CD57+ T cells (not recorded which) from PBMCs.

The chain's CDR3 is CATQRGQANDGELFF. The CDR3, as DNA: TGTGCCACCCAAAGGGGACAGGCGAACGACGGGGAGCTGTTTTTT. This chain links TRBV2 with TRBJ2-2, with 8 bases aligning to TRBD1. The trim removed 10 bases at V and 7 bases at J, leaving 14 bases unmatched. Per the germline V gene, CDR1 is SNHLY and CDR2 is FYNNEI. The CDR3 length is 15 residues.